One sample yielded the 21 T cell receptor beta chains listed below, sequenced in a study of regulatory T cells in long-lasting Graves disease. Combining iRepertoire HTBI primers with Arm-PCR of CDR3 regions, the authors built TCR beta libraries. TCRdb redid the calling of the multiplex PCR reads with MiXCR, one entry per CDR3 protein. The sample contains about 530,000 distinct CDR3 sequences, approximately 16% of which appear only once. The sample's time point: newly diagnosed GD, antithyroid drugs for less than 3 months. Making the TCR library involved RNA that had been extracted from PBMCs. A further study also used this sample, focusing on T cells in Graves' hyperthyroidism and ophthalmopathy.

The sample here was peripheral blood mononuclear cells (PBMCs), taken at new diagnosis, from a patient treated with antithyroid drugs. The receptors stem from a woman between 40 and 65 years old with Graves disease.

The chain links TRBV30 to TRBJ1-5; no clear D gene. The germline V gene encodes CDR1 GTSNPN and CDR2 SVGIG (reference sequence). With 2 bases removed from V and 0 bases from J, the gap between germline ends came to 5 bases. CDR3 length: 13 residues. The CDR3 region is CAWSSDSNQPQHF. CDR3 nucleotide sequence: TGTGCCTGGAGTTCCGATAGCAATCAGCCCCAGCATTTT.

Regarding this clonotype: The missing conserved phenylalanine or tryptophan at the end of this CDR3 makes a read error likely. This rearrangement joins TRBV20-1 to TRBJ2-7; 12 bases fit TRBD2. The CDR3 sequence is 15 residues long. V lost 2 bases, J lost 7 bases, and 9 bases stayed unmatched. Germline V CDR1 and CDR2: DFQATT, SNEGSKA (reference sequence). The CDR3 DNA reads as TGCAGTGCTAGAAGCCCTAGCGGGGGGGCGTATGAGCAGTACCTC. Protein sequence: CSARSPSGGAYEQYL.

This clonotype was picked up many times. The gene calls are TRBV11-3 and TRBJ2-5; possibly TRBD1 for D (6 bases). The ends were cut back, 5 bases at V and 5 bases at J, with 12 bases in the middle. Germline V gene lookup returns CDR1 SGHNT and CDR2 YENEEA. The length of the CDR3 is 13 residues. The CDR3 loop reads CASSTGLEETQYF. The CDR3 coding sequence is TGTGCCAGCAGCACAGGGCTCGAGGAGACCCAGTACTTC.

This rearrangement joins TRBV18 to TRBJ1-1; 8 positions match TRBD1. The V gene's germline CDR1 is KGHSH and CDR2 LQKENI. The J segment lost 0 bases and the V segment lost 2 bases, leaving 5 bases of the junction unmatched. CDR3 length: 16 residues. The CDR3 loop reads CASSPMTGDLNTEAFF. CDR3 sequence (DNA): TGTGCCAGCTCACCAATGACAGGGGACTTGAACACTGAAGCTTTCTTT.

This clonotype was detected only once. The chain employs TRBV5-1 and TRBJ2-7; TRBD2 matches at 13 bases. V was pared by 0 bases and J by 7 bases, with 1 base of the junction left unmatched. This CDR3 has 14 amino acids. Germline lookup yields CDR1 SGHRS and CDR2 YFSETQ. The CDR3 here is CASSLGLAGGEQYF. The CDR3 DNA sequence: TGCGCCAGCAGCTTGGGACTAGCGGGGGGAGAGCAGTACTTC.

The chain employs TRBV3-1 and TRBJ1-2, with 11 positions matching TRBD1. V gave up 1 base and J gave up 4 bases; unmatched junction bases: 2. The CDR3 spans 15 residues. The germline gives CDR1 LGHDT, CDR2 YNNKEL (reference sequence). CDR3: CASSQAGTGGYGYTF. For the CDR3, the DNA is TGTGCCAGCAGCCAAGCAGGGACAGGGGGCTATGGCTACACCTTC.

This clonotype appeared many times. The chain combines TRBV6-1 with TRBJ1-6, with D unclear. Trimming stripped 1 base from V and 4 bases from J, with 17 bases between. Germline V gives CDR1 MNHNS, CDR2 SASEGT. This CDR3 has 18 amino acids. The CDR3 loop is CASSEGLGQVAYNSPLHF. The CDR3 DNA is TGTGCCAGCAGTGAAGGATTAGGGCAGGTCGCATATAATTCACCCCTCCACTTT.

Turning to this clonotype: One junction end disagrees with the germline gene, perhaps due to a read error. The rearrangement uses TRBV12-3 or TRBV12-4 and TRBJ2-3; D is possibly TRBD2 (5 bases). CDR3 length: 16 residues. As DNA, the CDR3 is TGTGCCGGCAGTTCTGGGTCTTCCCGGGGTGGAGATACGCAGTATTTT. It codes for CAGSSGSSRGGDTQYF.

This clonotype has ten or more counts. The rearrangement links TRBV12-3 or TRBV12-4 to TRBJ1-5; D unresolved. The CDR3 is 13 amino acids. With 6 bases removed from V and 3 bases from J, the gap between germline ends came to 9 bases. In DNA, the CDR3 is TGTGCCAGCAGCCCAGGTACCAATCAGCCCCAGCATTTT. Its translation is CASSPGTNQPQHF.

CDR3 residues: CSVAKSPGYTF. The CDR3 DNA is TGCAGCGTCGCCAAAAGTCCTGGCTACACCTTC. The chain couples TRBV29-1 to TRBJ1-2; no clear D. V was cut by 6 bases and J by 7 bases, with 12 bases left in between. Looked up from germline, CDR1 is SQVTM and CDR2 is ANQGSEA. The CDR3 loop spans 11 amino acids.

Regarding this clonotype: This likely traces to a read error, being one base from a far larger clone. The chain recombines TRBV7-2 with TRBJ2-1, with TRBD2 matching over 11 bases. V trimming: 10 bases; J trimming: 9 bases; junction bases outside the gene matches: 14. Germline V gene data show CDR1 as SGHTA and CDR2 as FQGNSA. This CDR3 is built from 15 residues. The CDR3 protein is CANSGLASGGSEQFF. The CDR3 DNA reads TGTGCCAACAGTGGGCTCGCTAGCGGGGGGAGTGAGCAGTTCTTC.

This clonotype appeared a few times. DNA of the CDR3: TGTGCCAGTAGTATTCGGGGGTTCGGGGGGAGTACCGGGGAGCTGTTTTTT. Its translation is CASSIRGFGGSTGELFF. The chain is built from TRBV19 and TRBJ2-2, with 7 bases that match TRBD2. Germline-derived CDR1 and CDR2 are LNHDA and SQIVND (reference sequence). V shed 3 bases and J 5 bases; nucleotides not matched to a gene: 12. This CDR3 contains 17 residues.

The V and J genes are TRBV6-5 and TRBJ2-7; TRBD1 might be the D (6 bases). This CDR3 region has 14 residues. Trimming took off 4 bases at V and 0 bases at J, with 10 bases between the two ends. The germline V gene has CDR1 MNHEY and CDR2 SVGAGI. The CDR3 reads CASSSAGASYEQYF. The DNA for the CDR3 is TGTGCCAGCAGTTCGGCAGGGGCCTCCTACGAGCAGTACTTC.

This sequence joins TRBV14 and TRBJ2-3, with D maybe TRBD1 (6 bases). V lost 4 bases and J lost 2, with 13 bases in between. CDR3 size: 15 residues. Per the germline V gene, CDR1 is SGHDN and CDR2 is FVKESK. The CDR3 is CASSLRQAHTDTQYF. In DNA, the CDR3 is TGTGCCAGCAGCCTCCGACAGGCGCACACAGATACGCAGTATTTT.

The CDR3, as DNA: TGTGCCAGCAGTTATAGAAACTCCTACAATGAGCAGTTCTTC. The encoded protein is CASSYRNSYNEQFF. V is TRBV7-2 and J is TRBJ2-1; no clear D gene. From germline, CDR1 is SGHTA and CDR2 FQGNSA. Trimming pared 6 bases from V and 0 bases from J, leaving 9 bases between. The CDR3 is made up of 14 amino acids. Combining the CDR3 with reference TRBV7-2 and TRBJ2-1 gives the whole variable domain GAGVSQSPSNKVTEKGKDVELRCDPISGHTALYWYRQSLGQGLEFLIYFQGNSAPDKSGLPSDRFSAERTGGSVSTLTIQRTQQEDSAVYLCASSYRNSYNEQFFGPGTRLTVL.

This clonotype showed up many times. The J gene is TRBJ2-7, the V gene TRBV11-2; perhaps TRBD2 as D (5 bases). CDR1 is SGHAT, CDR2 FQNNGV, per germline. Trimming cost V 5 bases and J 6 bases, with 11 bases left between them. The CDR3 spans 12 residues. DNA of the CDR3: TGTGCCAGCAGCCCCGCGAGGGCCGAGCAGTACTTC. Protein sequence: CASSPARAEQYF.

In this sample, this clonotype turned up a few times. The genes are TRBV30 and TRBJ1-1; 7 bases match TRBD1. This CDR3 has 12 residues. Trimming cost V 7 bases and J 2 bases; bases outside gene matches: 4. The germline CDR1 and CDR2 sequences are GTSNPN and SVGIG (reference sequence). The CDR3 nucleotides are TGTGCCTTGGACAGGACAAACACTGAAGCTTTCTTT. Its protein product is CALDRTNTEAFF.

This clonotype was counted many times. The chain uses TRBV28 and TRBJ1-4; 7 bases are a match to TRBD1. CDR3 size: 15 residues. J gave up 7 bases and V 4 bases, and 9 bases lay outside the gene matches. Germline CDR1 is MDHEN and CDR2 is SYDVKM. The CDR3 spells CASSSTTGKGEKLFF. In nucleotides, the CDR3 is TGTGCCAGCAGTTCCACGACAGGGAAAGGTGAAAAACTGTTTTTT.

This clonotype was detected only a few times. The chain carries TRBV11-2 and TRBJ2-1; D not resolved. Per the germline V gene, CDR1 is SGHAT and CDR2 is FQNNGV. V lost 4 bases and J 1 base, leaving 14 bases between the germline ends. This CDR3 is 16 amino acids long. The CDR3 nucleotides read TGTGCCAGCAGCTCCCACGTCCTGACGTCCTACAATGAGCAGTTCTTC. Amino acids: CASSSHVLTSYNEQFF.

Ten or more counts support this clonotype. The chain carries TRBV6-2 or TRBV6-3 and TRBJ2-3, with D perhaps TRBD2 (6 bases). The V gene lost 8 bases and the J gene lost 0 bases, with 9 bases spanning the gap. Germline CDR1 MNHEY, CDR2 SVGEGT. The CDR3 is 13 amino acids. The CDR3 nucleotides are TGTGCCAGCGGGGGGACTAGCACAGATACGCAGTATTTT. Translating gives CASGGTSTDTQYF.

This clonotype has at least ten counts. CDR3 sequence reads: CASKGGKLGNEQFF. The CDR3 coding sequence is TGTGCCAGCAAGGGGGGTAAACTAGGCAATGAGCAGTTCTTC. The chain is built from TRBV3-1 and TRBJ2-1, with D perhaps TRBD1 or TRBD2 (6 bases each). The V gene's germline CDR1 is LGHDT and CDR2 YNNKEL (reference sequence). This CDR3 is 14 amino acids long. V was clipped by 7 bases and J by 6 bases, with 16 bases between them.